This T cell receptor beta chain was captured in a study of identical twins. Overall study results and limits: Modelling approaches yielded underestimates of out-of-frame TCR alpha sharing between monozygotic twins. Out-of-frame alpha sequences shared by twins were enriched for low generation probability.

TCRdb fed the 5' RACE reads into MiXCR, producing one record per CDR3 protein. The table records more than 1.5 million distinct CDR3 sequences, 32% of them present only once. Healthy Caucasians alone served as donors. Germline lookup yields CDR1 LGHNA and CDR2 YNFKEQ. Germline trimming cut 1 base from V and 0 bases from J; bases unmatched to any gene: 8. The CDR3 contains 18 residues. With regard to this clonotype: Its antigen remains unknown.

The TCR was taken from a newborn girl in good health. Sequenced input: cord blood. The J gene is TRBJ2-4, the V gene TRBV4-2, with 8 bases fitting TRBD2. DNA for the CDR3: TGTGCCAGCAGCCAAGCGGAGCGGGGGCTCTTAGCCAAAAACATTCAGTACTTC. This gives the protein CASSQAERGLLAKNIQYF.